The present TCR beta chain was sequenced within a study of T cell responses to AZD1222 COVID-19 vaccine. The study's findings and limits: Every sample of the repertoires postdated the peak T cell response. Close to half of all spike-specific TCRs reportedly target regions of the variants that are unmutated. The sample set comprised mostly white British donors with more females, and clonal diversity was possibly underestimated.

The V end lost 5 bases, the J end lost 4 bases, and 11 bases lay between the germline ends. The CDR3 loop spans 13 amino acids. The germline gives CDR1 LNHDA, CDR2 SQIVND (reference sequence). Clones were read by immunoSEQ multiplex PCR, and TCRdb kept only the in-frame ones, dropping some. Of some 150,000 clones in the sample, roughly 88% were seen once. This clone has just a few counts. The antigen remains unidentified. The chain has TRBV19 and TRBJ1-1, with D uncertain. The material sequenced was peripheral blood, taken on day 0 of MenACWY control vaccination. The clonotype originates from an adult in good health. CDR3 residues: CASSFGEGTEAFF. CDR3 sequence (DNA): TGTGCCAGTAGTTTTGGGGAGGGCACTGAAGCTTTCTTT.